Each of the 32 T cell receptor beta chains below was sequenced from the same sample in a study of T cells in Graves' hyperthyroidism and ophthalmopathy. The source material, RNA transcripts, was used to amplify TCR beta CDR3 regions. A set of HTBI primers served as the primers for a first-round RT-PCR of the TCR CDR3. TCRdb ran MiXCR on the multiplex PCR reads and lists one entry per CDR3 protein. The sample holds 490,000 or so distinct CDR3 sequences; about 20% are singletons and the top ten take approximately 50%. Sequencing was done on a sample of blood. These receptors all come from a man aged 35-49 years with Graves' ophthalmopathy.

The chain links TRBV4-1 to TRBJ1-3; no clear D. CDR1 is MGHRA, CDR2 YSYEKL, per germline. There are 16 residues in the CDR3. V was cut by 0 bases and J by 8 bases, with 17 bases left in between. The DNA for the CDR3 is TGCGCCAGCAGCCAAGATCCCCAGAGAGGTAGTGACACCATATATTTT. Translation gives CASSQDPQRGSDTIYF.

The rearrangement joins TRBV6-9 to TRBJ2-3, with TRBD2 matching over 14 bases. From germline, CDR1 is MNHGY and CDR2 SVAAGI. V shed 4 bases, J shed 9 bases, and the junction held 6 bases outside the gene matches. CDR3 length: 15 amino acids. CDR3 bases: TGTGCCAGCAGTTGGCGGACTAGCGGGAGGCTCACGCAGTATTTT. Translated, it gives CASSWRTSGRLTQYF.

The CDR3 nucleotides read TGTGCCAGCAGTCCGGGACTAGTTTCCTACGAGCAGTACTTC. This sequence encodes CASSPGLVSYEQYF. The chain joins TRBV27 to TRBJ2-7; TRBD2 agrees at 8 bases. The germline gives CDR1 MNHEY, CDR2 SMNVEV (reference sequence). The trim removed 5 bases at V and 1 base at J, leaving 4 bases unmatched. This CDR3 is built from 14 residues.

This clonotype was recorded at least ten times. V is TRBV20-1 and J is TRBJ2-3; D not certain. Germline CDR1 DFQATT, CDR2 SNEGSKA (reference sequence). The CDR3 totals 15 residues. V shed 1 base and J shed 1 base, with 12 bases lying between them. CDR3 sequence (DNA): TGCAGTGCTAGAGGCGACCGGCCCCGCACAGATACGCAGTATTTT. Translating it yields CSARGDRPRTDTQYF.

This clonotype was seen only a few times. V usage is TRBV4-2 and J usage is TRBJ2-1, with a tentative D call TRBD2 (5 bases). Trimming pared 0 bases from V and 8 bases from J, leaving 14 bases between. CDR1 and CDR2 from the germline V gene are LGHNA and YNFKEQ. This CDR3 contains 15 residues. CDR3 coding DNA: TGTGCCAGCAGCCAAGATGGAGTAACTAGGGATGAGCAGTTCTTC. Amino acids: CASSQDGVTRDEQFF.

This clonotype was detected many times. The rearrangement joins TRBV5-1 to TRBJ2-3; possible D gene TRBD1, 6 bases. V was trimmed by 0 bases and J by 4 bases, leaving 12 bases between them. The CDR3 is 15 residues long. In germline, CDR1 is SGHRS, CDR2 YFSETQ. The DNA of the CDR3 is TGCGCCAGCAGCTTGGAGGGGGTTCGAGCAGATACGCAGTATTTT. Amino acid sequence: CASSLEGVRADTQYF. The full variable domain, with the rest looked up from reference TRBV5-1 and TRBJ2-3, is KAGVTQTPRYLIKTRGQQVTLSCSPISGHRSVSWYQQTPGQGLQFLFEYFSETQRNKGNFPGRFSGRQFSNSRSEMNVSTLELGDSALYLCASSLEGVRADTQYFGPGTRLTVL.

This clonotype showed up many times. The CDR3 DNA sequence: TGTGCCAGCAGTCCCCGGGGCATGAACTATGGCTACACCTTC. It encodes CASSPRGMNYGYTF. This chain links TRBV6-1 with TRBJ1-2; TRBD1 might be the D (5 bases). CDR1 MNHNS and CDR2 SASEGT come from the germline V gene. This CDR3 spans 14 amino acids. V was pared by 5 bases and J by 2 bases, with 12 bases between.

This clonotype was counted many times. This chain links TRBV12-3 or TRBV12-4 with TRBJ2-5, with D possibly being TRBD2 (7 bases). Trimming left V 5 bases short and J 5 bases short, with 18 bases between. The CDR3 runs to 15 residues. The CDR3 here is CASSPVGGPWETQYF. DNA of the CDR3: TGTGCCAGCAGTCCTGTCGGGGGGCCCTGGGAGACCCAGTACTTC.

CDR3 loop: CASSYRESKDNEQFF. CDR3 nucleotides: TGTGCCAGCAGCTACAGGGAGTCTAAAGACAATGAGCAGTTCTTC. The genes are TRBV11-3 and TRBJ2-1; TRBD1 is a possible D gene (6 bases). Trimming stripped 4 bases from V and 5 bases from J, with 15 bases between. The CDR3 contains 15 residues. Germline V CDR1 and CDR2: SGHNT, YENEEA.

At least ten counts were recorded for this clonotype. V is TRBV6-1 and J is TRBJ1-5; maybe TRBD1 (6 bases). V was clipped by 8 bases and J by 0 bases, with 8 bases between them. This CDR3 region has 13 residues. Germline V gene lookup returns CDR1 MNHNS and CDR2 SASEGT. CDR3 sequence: CASGRGSNQPQHF. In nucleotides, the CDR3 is TGTGCCAGCGGCAGGGGTAGCAATCAGCCCCAGCATTTT.

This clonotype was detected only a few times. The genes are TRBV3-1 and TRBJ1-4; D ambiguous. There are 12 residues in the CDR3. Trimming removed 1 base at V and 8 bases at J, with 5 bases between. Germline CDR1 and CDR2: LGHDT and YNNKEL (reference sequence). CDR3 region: CASSQVEEKLFF. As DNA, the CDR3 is TGTGCCAGCAGCCAAGTTGAGGAAAAACTGTTTTTT.

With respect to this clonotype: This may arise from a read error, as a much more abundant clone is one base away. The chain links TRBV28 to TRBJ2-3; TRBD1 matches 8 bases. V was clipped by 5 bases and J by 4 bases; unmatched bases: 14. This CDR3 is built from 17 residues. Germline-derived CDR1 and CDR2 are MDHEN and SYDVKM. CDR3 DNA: TGTGCCAGCAGTCATCGACAGGGGATGTGGGGCCCAGATACGCAGTATTTT. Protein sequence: CASSHRQGMWGPDTQYF.

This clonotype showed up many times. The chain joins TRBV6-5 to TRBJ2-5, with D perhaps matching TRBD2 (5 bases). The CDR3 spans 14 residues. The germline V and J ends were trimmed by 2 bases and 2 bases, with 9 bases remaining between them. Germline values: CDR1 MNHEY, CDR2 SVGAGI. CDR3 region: CASSYPGRQETQYF. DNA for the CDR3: TGTGCCAGCAGTTACCCGGGGAGACAAGAGACCCAGTACTTC.

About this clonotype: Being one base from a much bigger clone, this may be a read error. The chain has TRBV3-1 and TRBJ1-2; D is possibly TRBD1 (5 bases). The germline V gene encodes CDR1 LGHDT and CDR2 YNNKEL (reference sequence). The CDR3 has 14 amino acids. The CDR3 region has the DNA TGTGACAGCAGCCAAGCTATCTCAAAGGGGGGCTACACCTTC. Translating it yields CDSSQAISKGGYTF.

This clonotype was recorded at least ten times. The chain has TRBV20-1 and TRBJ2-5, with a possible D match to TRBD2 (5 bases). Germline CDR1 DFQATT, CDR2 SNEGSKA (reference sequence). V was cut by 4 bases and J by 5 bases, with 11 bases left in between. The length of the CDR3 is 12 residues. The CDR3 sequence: CSAKSWRETQYF. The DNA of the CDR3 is TGCAGTGCTAAGAGTTGGAGGGAGACCCAGTACTTC.

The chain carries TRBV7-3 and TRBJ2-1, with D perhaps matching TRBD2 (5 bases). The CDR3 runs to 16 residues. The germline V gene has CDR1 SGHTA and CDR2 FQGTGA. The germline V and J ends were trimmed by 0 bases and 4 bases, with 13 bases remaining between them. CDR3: CASSLTSLATYNEQFF. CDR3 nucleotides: TGTGCCAGCAGCTTAACGTCATTAGCGACTTACAATGAGCAGTTCTTC.

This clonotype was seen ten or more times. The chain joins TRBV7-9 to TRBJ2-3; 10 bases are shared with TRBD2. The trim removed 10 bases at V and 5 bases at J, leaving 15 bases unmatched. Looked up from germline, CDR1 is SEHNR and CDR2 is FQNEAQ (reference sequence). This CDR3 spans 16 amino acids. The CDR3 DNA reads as TGTGCCATCAGGGGGGGGCTAGCGGGAGACGAAGATACGCAGTATTTT. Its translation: CAIRGGLAGDEDTQYF.

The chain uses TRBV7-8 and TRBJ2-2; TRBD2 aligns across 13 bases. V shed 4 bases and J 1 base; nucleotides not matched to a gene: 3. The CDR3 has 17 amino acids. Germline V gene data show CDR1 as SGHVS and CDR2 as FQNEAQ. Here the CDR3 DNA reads TGTGCCAGCAGCTCCGGGACTAGCGGGATGAACACCGGGGAGCTGTTTTTT. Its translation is CASSSGTSGMNTGELFF. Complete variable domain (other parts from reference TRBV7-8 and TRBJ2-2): GAGVSQSPRYKVAKRGQDVALRCDPISGHVSLFWYQQALGQGPEFLTYFQNEAQLDKSGLPSDRFFAERPEGSVSTLKIQRTQQEDSAVYLCASSSGTSGMNTGELFFGEGSRLTVL.

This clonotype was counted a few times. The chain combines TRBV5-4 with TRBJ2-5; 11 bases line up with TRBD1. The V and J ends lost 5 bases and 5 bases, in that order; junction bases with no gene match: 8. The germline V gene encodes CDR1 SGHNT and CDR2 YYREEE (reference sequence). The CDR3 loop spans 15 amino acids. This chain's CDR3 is CASSSGTGGLETQYF. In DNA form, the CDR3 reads TGTGCCAGCAGTTCCGGGACAGGGGGGTTGGAGACCCAGTACTTC.

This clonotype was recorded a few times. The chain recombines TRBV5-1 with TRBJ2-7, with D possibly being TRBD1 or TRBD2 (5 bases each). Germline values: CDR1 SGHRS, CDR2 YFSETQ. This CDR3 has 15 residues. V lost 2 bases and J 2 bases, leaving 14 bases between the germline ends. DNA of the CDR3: TGCGCCAGCAGCTTATATGGGGACGCCGCCTACGAGCAGTACTTC. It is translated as CASSLYGDAAYEQYF.

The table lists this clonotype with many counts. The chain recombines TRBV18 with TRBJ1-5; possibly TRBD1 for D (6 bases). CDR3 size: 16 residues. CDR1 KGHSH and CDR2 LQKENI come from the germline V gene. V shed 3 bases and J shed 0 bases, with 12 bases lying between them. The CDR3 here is CASSPKQGVSNQPQHF. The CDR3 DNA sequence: TGTGCCAGCTCACCGAAACAGGGAGTTAGCAATCAGCCCCAGCATTTT.

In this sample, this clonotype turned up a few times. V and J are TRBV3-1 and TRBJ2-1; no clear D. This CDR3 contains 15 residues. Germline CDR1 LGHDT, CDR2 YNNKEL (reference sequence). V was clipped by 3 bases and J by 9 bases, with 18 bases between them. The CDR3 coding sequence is TGTGCCAGCAGCCAGGGTGCATCACAACATGGTGAGCAGTTCTTC. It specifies CASSQGASQHGEQFF.

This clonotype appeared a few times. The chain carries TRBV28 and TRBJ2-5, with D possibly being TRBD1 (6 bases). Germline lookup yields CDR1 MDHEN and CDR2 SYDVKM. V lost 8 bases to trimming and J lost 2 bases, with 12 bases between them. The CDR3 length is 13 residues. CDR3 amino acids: CASLSGVQETQYF. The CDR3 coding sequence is TGTGCCAGCCTATCAGGGGTACAAGAGACCCAGTACTTC.

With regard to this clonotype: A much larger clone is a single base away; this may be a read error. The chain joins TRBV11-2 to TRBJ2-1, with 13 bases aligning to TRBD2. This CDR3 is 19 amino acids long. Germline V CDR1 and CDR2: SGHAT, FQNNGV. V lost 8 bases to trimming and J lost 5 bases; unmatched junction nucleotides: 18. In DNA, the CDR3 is TGTGCCAGCGGATACCCCCCTACCGGGACTAGCGGGACCGACAATGAGCAGTTCTTC. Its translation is CASGYPPTGTSGTDNEQFF.

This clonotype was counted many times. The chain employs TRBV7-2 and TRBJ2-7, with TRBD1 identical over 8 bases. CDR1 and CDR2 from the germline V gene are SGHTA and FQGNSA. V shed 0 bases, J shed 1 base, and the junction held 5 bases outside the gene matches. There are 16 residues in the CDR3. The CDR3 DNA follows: TGTGCCAGCAGCTTAGCGTCAGACAGGGGATCCTACGAGCAGTACTTC. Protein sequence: CASSLASDRGSYEQYF.

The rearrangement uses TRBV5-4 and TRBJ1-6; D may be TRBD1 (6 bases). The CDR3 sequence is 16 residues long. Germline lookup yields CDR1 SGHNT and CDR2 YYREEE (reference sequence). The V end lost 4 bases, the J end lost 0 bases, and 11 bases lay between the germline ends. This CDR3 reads CASSADRRSYNSPLHF. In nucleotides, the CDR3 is TGTGCCAGCAGCGCGGACAGACGCTCCTATAATTCACCCCTCCACTTT.

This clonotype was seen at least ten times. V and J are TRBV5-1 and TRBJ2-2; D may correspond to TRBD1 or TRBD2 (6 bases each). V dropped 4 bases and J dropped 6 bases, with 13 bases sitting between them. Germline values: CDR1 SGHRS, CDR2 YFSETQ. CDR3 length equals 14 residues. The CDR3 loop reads CASSPSRGPGELFF. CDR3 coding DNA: TGCGCCAGCAGCCCTAGCCGGGGGCCCGGGGAGCTGTTTTTT.

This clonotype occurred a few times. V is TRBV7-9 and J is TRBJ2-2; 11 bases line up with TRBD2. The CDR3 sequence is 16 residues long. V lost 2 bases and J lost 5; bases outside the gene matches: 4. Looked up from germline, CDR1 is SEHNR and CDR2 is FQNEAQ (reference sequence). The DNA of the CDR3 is TGTGCCAGCAGCTTATACGGGACTAGCGGTACCGGGGAGCTGTTTTTT. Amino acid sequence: CASSLYGTSGTGELFF.

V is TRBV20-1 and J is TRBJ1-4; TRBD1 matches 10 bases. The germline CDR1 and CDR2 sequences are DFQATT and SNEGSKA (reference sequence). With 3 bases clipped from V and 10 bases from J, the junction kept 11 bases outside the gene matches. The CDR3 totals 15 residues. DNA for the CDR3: TGCAGTGCTAGCCCACGACAGGGGGCATATTTAAAACTGTTTTTT. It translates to CSASPRQGAYLKLFF.

DNA for the CDR3: TGTGCCAGTAAACATCCCGTGAGCAATCAGCCCCAGCATTTT. Translated, it gives CASKHPVSNQPQHF. The rearrangement uses TRBV2 and TRBJ1-5, with D unclear. V shed 9 bases and J shed 1 base, with 13 bases lying between them. The CDR3 is 14 residues long. CDR1 and CDR2 from the germline V gene are SNHLY and FYNNEI.

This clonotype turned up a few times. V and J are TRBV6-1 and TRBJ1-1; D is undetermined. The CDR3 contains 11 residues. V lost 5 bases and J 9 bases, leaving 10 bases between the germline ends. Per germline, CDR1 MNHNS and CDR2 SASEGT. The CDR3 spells CASSRGAQAFF. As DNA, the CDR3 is TGTGCCAGCAGTCGCGGAGCTCAAGCTTTCTTT.

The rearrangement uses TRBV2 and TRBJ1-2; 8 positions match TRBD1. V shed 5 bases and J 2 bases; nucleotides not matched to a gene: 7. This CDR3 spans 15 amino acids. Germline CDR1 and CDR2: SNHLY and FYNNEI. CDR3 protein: CASSFSTGANYGYTF. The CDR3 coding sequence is TGTGCCAGCAGTTTCTCGACAGGGGCGAACTATGGCTACACCTTC.